This TCR beta chain was documented in a study of CD8 T cells in Susac syndrome. Whole-study results and caveats: That the number of individuals in its TCR sequencing and HLA analysis was relatively small was acknowledged by the study.

Regarding this clonotype: Its antigen remains unknown.

With random hexamers, roughly 0.45 to 1 ug RNA was reverse transcribed. Across 54 Vbeta and 13 Jbeta, TCR beta CDR3 was amplified with immunoSEQ multiplex PCR. One entry per CDR3 protein results from TCRdb running MiXCR on the immunoSEQ multiplex PCR reads. The sample includes about 300,000 distinct CDR3 sequences, 89% of them seen just once. TCR beta was sequenced from blood CD8+ and CD4+ T cells. Sequenced material: CD8+ T cells from PBMCs. The source of this sequence is a human donor with multiple sclerosis.

The CDR3 coding sequence is TGCAGCTGGCGGGACCTCTCCTACAATGAGCAGTTCTTC. Translation: CSWRDLSYNEQFF. The chain has TRBV20-1 and TRBJ2-1; D may be TRBD2 (6 bases). CDR3 length: 13 residues. Germline loops: CDR1 DFQATT, CDR2 SNEGSKA (reference sequence).